The clone carrying this T cell receptor (beta chain) was counted a single time. Its antigen is not known. The CDR3 loop spans 14 amino acids. The germline V gene has CDR1 SGHRS and CDR2 YFSETQ. V shed 0 bases, J shed 5 bases, and the junction held 3 bases outside the gene matches. This sample stems from a study of cytomegalovirus exposure and HLA in healthy donors. Study-level results: 87-base-pair reads could not separate some V segments, including TRBV6-2 and TRBV6-3. Specific recognition of CMV antigens was confirmed in vitro for a few chains (all CMV-associated).

In the PCR, 60 Vbeta and 13 Jbeta primers were used. Assay used: immunoSEQ multiplex PCR; TCRdb lists only in-frame clones, some missing. The repertoire holds around 92,000 clones, roughly 79% seen once, with 11% to 15% in the top ten. Sequenced: PBMCs. The chain is built from TRBV5-1 and TRBJ2-5, with 8 bases identical to TRBD1. This TCR came from a woman between 65 and 79 years old in good health and CMV-seropositive. The CDR3 sequence: CASSLGQGMETQYF. CDR3 nucleotide sequence: TGCGCCAGCAGCTTGGGACAGGGGATGGAGACCCAGTACTTC.